A single sample gave rise to the 22 T cell receptor beta chains below, sequenced in a study of cytomegalovirus exposure and HLA in healthy donors. With 60 Vbeta and 13 Jbeta primers, the PCR was carried out. Clones were sequenced by immunoSEQ multiplex PCR, and TCRdb holds only the in-frame ones, with some missing. The data contain 150,000 to 200,000 clones, more than 60% of them singletons. The sample comprised PBMCs. The receptor set was obtained from a female donor in good health and CMV-seronegative.

The rearrangement uses TRBV7-2 and TRBJ2-7; 9 bases are shared with TRBD2. The germline V gene has CDR1 SGHTA and CDR2 FQGNSA. The CDR3 runs to 15 residues. V lost 1 base, J lost 2 bases, and 3 bases stayed unmatched. This CDR3 reads CASSLVLAGPYEQYF. Written as DNA, the CDR3 is TGTGCCAGCAGCTTAGTACTAGCGGGCCCCTACGAGCAGTACTTC.

This clone was counted a few times. The CDR3 spells CASSPPGLGRGQETQYF. The CDR3 DNA reads TGTGCCAGCTCACCACCAGGACTAGGAAGGGGCCAAGAGACCCAGTACTTC. The V and J genes are TRBV18 and TRBJ2-5; 7 nucleotides align to TRBD2. V shed 0 bases, J shed 1 base, and the junction held 8 bases outside the gene matches. The CDR3 sequence is 17 residues long. In germline, CDR1 is KGHSH, CDR2 LQKENI.

This chain connects TRBV28 to TRBJ2-7; TRBD1 aligns across 8 bases. This CDR3 spans 14 amino acids. The ends lost 7 bases at V and 0 bases at J; junction bases unmatched: 5. Germline CDR1 MDHEN, CDR2 SYDVKM. CDR3 residues: CASTRTGSSYEQYF. CDR3 bases: TGTGCCAGCACAAGGACAGGGAGCTCCTACGAGCAGTACTTC.

This chain links TRBV7-2 with TRBJ2-1, with a possible D match to TRBD2 (6 bases). Trimming pared 5 bases from V and 2 bases from J, leaving 10 bases between. The CDR3 is 14 amino acids. Germline lookup yields CDR1 SGHTA and CDR2 FQGNSA. CDR3 sequence: CASSLSGTYNEQFF. The CDR3 bases are TGTGCCAGCAGCCTTAGCGGAACCTACAATGAGCAGTTCTTC.

A word on this clone: At one end, the junction sequence differs from germline, possibly due to a read error. This chain links TRBV7-9 with TRBJ2-5, with D unclear. Germline CDR1 and CDR2: SEHNR and FQNEAQ (reference sequence). The CDR3 extends over 12 amino acids. The CDR3 coding sequence is TGTTCCAGCAGCTCCCCGGGAGAGACCCAGTACTTC. Translation: CSSSSPGETQYF. The full variable domain, in which reference TRBV7-9 and TRBJ2-5 provide the parts outside the CDR3, is DTGVSQNPRHKITKRGQNVTFRCDPISEHNRLYWYRQTLGQGPEFLTYFQNEAQLEKSRLLSDRFSAERPKGSFSTLEIQRTEQGDSAMYLCSSSSPGETQYFGPGTRLLVL.

This chain links TRBV10-3 with TRBJ1-1, with D unclear. V was cut by 3 bases and J by 0 bases, with 5 bases left in between. Germline V CDR1 and CDR2: ENHRY, SYGVKD. CDR3 length: 13 residues. The CDR3 region is CAISDGLNTEAFF. DNA of the CDR3: TGTGCCATCAGTGATGGGCTGAACACTGAAGCTTTCTTT.

The chain is built from TRBV28 and TRBJ1-4, with D unresolved. Germline V gene data show CDR1 as MDHEN and CDR2 as SYDVKM. V was cut by 9 bases and J by 3 bases, with 17 bases left in between. The CDR3 length is 15 residues. CDR3 coding DNA: TGTGCCAGTCAAGATGGCCCACACCCTAATGAAAAACTGTTTTTT. It translates to CASQDGPHPNEKLFF.

V is TRBV11-2 and J is TRBJ1-1, with TRBD1 as a possible D gene (5 bases). CDR1 is SGHAT and CDR2 is FQNNGV in the germline V gene. V lost 4 bases and J lost 0, with 6 bases in between. CDR3 size: 13 residues. CDR3 sequence reads: CASSSTVNTEAFF. The CDR3 region has the DNA TGTGCCAGCAGCTCGACAGTGAACACTGAAGCTTTCTTT.

The rearrangement links TRBV6-1 to TRBJ1-5; 9 nucleotides agree with TRBD1. J gave up 4 bases and V 6 bases, and 4 bases lay outside the gene matches. From germline, CDR1 is MNHNS and CDR2 SASEGT. This CDR3 is built from 14 residues. CDR3 in amino acids: CASRTGGVNQPQHF. In nucleotides, the CDR3 is TGTGCCAGCAGGACAGGGGGGGTTAATCAGCCCCAGCATTTT.

The chain has TRBV5-4 and TRBJ1-1; no clear D. Germline V lookup: CDR1 SGHNT, CDR2 YYREEE (reference sequence). Trimming shortened V by 4 bases and J by 1 base, and 14 bases separated the two germline ends. The CDR3 covers 15 residues. CDR3 sequence (DNA): TGTGCCAGCAGCGACCACACTATGGCGAACACTGAAGCTTTCTTT. It yields the protein CASSDHTMANTEAFF.

This clone appeared a single time. This rearrangement joins TRBV7-3 to TRBJ2-3, with TRBD2 identical over 9 bases. The CDR3 totals 14 residues. Losses at the gene ends were 5 bases for V and 6 bases for J; bases not matched to a gene: 6. Germline CDR1 SGHTA, CDR2 FQGTGA. The CDR3 bases are TGTGCCAGCAGCAAGACTAGCGGACTTGATACGCAGTATTTT. Its translation: CASSKTSGLDTQYF.

V usage is TRBV5-6 and J usage is TRBJ2-5; D is undetermined. CDR3 size: 13 residues. Between the trimmed V and J ends, which lost 4 bases and 3 bases, there was a span of 10 bases. CDR1 and CDR2 from the germline V gene are SGHDT and YYEEEE. The CDR3 DNA reads TGTGCCAGCAGCCCCCCGGTGGAAGAGACCCAGTACTTC. Its protein is CASSPPVEETQYF.

The rearrangement joins TRBV7-9 to TRBJ2-3; 8 bases are a match to TRBD1. Germline V gene lookup returns CDR1 SEHNR and CDR2 FQNEAQ (reference sequence). The CDR3 is made up of 14 amino acids. V lost 5 bases, J lost 3 bases, and 4 bases stayed unmatched. CDR3 bases: TGTGCCAGCAGCCAAGGACAGGGAACAGATACGCAGTATTTT. Its translation is CASSQGQGTDTQYF.

This clone appeared a few times. The chain is built from TRBV18 and TRBJ2-7; 10 positions agree with TRBD1. Germline CDR1 is KGHSH and CDR2 is LQKENI. V lost 2 bases and J lost 3; bases outside the gene matches: 1. The CDR3 contains 14 residues. The CDR3 DNA follows: TGTGCCAGCTCACCAAGGGACAGGGGCTACGAGCAGTACTTC. It yields the protein CASSPRDRGYEQYF.

This sequence joins TRBV5-4 and TRBJ2-7, with 8 bases matching TRBD1. CDR3 length equals 15 residues. Germline-derived CDR1 and CDR2 are SGHNT and YYREEE (reference sequence). V was clipped by 4 bases and J by 0 bases; unmatched bases: 6. The CDR3 DNA sequence: TGTGCCAGCAGCGTACCCAGGGGGCTCTCCTACGAGCAGTACTTC. Translation gives CASSVPRGLSYEQYF.

CDR3 DNA sequence: TGCGCCAGCAGTCTGGGGGACAGGGGGAATGAAAAACTGTTTTTT. Translated, it gives CASSLGDRGNEKLFF. The chain combines TRBV5-1 with TRBJ1-4; the match to TRBD1 covers 11 bases. This CDR3 spans 15 amino acids. J was trimmed by 5 bases and V by 5 bases; bases with no gene match: 5. Germline V gene data show CDR1 as SGHRS and CDR2 as YFSETQ.

The chain carries TRBV5-6 and TRBJ2-3; the match to TRBD1 covers 8 bases. In germline, CDR1 is SGHDT, CDR2 YYEEEE. With 3 bases clipped from V and 2 bases from J, the junction kept 8 bases outside the gene matches. CDR3 length: 16 residues. The CDR3 DNA reads as TGTGCCAGCAGCTCCAGGACAGGGACAGTCACAGATACGCAGTATTTT. It encodes CASSSRTGTVTDTQYF.

This chain connects TRBV29-1 to TRBJ2-1; 11 bases agree with TRBD2. The CDR3 loop spans 21 amino acids. Germline assignment: CDR1 SQVTM and CDR2 ANQGSEA. Trimming took 6 bases from V and 2 from J; bases not matched to a gene: 24. In nucleotides, the CDR3 is TGCAGCGTAATGAGCCCCGCGTTAGTAGCGGGGGGGAGGTCTGCCTACAATGAGCAGTTCTTC. It specifies CSVMSPALVAGGRSAYNEQFF.

Ten or more counts support this clone. The rearrangement joins TRBV7-9 to TRBJ1-1; 8 bases are shared with TRBD1. The trim removed 0 bases at V and 5 bases at J, leaving 8 bases unmatched. The germline CDR1 and CDR2 sequences are SEHNR and FQNEAQ (reference sequence). The CDR3 loop spans 16 amino acids. In DNA, the CDR3 is TGTGCCAGCAGCTTAGCGCAGGGGGCTTCGGGGACTGAAGCTTTCTTT. Its translation is CASSLAQGASGTEAFF. Filled out from reference TRBV7-9 and TRBJ1-1, the complete variable domain reads DTGVSQNPRHKITKRGQNVTFRCDPISEHNRLYWYRQTLGQGPEFLTYFQNEAQLEKSRLLSDRFSAERPKGSFSTLEIQRTEQGDSAMYLCASSLAQGASGTEAFFGQGTRLTVV.

The chain uses TRBV5-4 and TRBJ1-5; D gene uncertain. The CDR3 extends over 18 amino acids. V dropped 0 bases and J dropped 1 base, with 17 bases sitting between them. Germline values: CDR1 SGHNT, CDR2 YYREEE (reference sequence). The CDR3, as DNA: TGTGCCAGCAGCTTGGCACCACTATTTGGAGAAAGCAATCAGCCCCAGCATTTT. Protein sequence: CASSLAPLFGESNQPQHF.

This chain connects TRBV29-1 to TRBJ1-1; 8 bases fit TRBD1. This CDR3 is 15 amino acids long. Germline V CDR1 and CDR2: SQVTM, ANQGSEA. The J segment lost 5 bases and the V segment lost 7 bases, leaving 15 bases of the junction unmatched. CDR3 DNA sequence: TGCAGCGCCACCGCAGGGGGCGGTGGTCGGACTGAAGCTTTCTTT. Encoded protein: CSATAGGGGRTEAFF.

DNA for the CDR3: TGTGCCAGCAGGGCAGACAGGGACTACGAGCAGTACTTC. Encoded protein: CASRADRDYEQYF. The chain carries TRBV6-1 and TRBJ2-7, with 7 bases fitting TRBD1. The junction had 5 bases not matched to a gene; V was cut back by 6 bases and J by 3 bases. The CDR3 has 13 amino acids. Germline V gives CDR1 MNHNS, CDR2 SASEGT.